These 2 T cell receptor beta chains share one sample of origin, sequenced in a study of T-cell reconstitution after alpha-beta-depleted transplantation in children. The TCRbeta library was prepared with unique molecular identifiers. One entry per CDR3 protein results from TCRdb running MiXCR on the PCR reads. The data contain approximately 240,000 distinct CDR3 sequences, about 9.5% of them singletons. The material sequenced was PBMCs from the stem cell graft donor, taken from the stem cell graft. These receptors were collected from a human donor who donated a stem cell graft to a child with acute lymphoblastic leukemia.

Many counts were recorded for this clonotype. The gene calls are TRBV10-3 and TRBJ1-1, with D maybe TRBD1 (6 bases). CDR3 length: 14 residues. The germline gives CDR1 ENHRY, CDR2 SYGVKD. Trimming removed 3 bases at V and 6 bases at J, with 14 bases between. The CDR3 DNA reads TGTGCCATCAGTGAAACAGGGAGAGGGGCTGAAGCTTTCTTT. This codes for CAISETGRGAEAFF.

The chain recombines TRBV7-2 with TRBJ2-3; 8 nucleotides align to TRBD2. V lost 1 base and J lost 5; bases outside the gene matches: 5. Germline lookup yields CDR1 SGHTA and CDR2 FQGNSA. The CDR3 is 15 amino acids. CDR3 nucleotides: TGTGCCAGCAGCTTAGGGCTAGCGGGTGGAGATACGCAGTATTTT. Its translation is CASSLGLAGGDTQYF.